Listed below are T cell receptor beta chains from one sample, sequenced in a study of Graves' ophthalmopathy and Graves' hyperthyroidism. TCRdb independently ran MiXCR on the multiplex PCR reads; one entry per CDR3 protein. This repertoire shows around 470,000 distinct CDR3 sequences, about an eighth found once; its top ten account for about a tenth. The sample was blood. These receptor sequences come from a woman aged 25 to 45 with Graves' ophthalmopathy. Each CDR3 is given with its conserved first and last residue. D genes are given only for firm matches. Clone size, where shown, is once, few, many, or a class for clones that have expanded.

TRBD1,TRBJ1-2,TRBV20-1,many,CSARPLRGGQGDGYTF,TGCAGTGCTAGGCCCCTAAGGGGAGGACAGGGTGATGGCTACACCTTC
-,TRBJ2-5,TRBV7-3,-,CASSLSWQESQYF,TGTGCCAGCAGCTTAAGTTGGCAGGAGAGCCAGTACTTC
TRBD1,TRBJ2-7,TRBV13,few,CASSGQQGPEQYF,TGTGCCAGCAGCGGCCAACAGGGGCCCGAGCAGTACTTC
-,TRBJ2-7,TRBV6-1,-,CASSALGRPEQYF,TGTGCCAGCAGTGCCCTGGGAAGGCCCGAGCAGTACTTC
-,TRBJ1-2,TRBV28,many,CASSGEQEALFYGYTF,TGTGCCAGCAGTGGCGAACAGGAAGCCCTCTTTTATGGCTACACCTTC
TRBD1,TRBJ2-7,TRBV20-1,many,CSARGPRQGVRDEQYF,TGCAGTGCTAGAGGTCCCCGACAGGGAGTGAGGGACGAGCAGTACTTC
-,TRBJ2-2,TRBV12-5,-,CASAPGTPGSGELFF,TGTGCTAGTGCTCCCGGGACCCCAGGTTCCGGGGAGCTGTTTTTT
-,TRBJ1-1,TRBV5-1,many,CASSGSGTEAFF,TGCGCCAGCAGCGGCAGTGGTACTGAAGCTTTCTTT
TRBD2,TRBJ2-5,TRBV20-1,many,CSARGRRGGRQETQYF,TGCAGTGCTAGAGGTCGGCGCGGGGGGAGGCAAGAGACCCAGTACTTC
TRBD1,TRBJ1-2,TRBV3-1,few,CASSQRTGEDGYTF,TGTGCCAGCAGCCAAAGGACAGGGGAGGATGGCTACACCTTC
-,TRBJ1-1,TRBV5-1,many,CASSLVGANTEAFF,TGCGCCAGCAGCTTGGTGGGCGCGAACACTGAAGCTTTCTTT
-,TRBJ1-2,TRBV3-1,-,CASSQDLGGYGYTF,TGTGCCAGCAGCCAAGATCTGGGGGGCTATGGCTACACCTTC
-,TRBJ1-1,TRBV7-3,few,CASSLKGVGGASEAFF,TGTGCCAGCAGCTTAAAAGGCGTGGGGGGGGCCTCTGAAGCTTTCTTT
TRBD1,TRBJ1-1,TRBV19,many,CASTARGGDEAFF,TGTGCCAGTACCGCCAGGGGGGGAGATGAAGCTTTCTTT
TRBD2,TRBJ2-5,TRBV7-2,many,CASSLLAGVQYF,TGTGCCAGCAGCCTACTAGCGGGGGTCCAGTACTTC
TRBD1,TRBJ1-1,TRBV12-3/TRBV12-4,many,CASSFPTGTGPDTEAFF,TGTGCCAGCAGTTTCCCTACCGGGACAGGGCCTGACACTGAAGCTTTCTTT
-,TRBJ2-7,TRBV2,few,CASSEAYYEQYF,TGTGCCAGCAGTGAGGCGTACTACGAGCAGTACTTC
TRBD1,TRBJ2-7,TRBV10-3,many,CAISEGGQFYEQYF,TGTGCCATCAGTGAAGGGGGACAGTTCTACGAGCAGTACTTC
TRBD2,TRBJ2-7,TRBV4-2,few,CASSRPGGGLGLAGVGTYEQYF,TGTGCCAGCAGCCGTCCCGGAGGGGGCCTTGGACTAGCGGGAGTGGGAACCTACGAGCAGTACTTC
TRBD1,TRBJ1-1,TRBV27,-,CASTSLQGGFAEAFF,TGTGCCAGCACCAGTTTACAGGGGGGGTTCGCTGAAGCTTTCTTT
-,TRBJ1-2,TRBV6-1,many,CASSEAAWGGYGYTF,TGTGCCAGCAGTGAAGCGGCGTGGGGGGGCTATGGCTACACCTTC
-,TRBJ2-5,TRBV20-1,many,CSAAGAMETQYF,TGCAGTGCCGCCGGGGCTATGGAGACCCAGTACTTC
-,TRBJ1-2,TRBV5-1,many,CASSTADIYGYTF,TGCGCCAGCAGCACAGCGGACATTTATGGCTACACCTTC
TRBD1,TRBJ2-7,TRBV20-1,many,CSAIRDSYEQYF,TGCAGTGCTATCCGGGACAGCTACGAGCAGTACTTC
-,TRBJ1-3,TRBV30,few,CACGVASGTIYF,TGTGCCTGCGGGGTGGCTAGTGGCACCATATATTTT
TRBD1,TRBJ1-1,TRBV27,many,CASSLTGENTEAFF,TGTGCCAGCAGTTTGACAGGGGAAAACACTGAAGCTTTCTTT
-,TRBJ2-2,TRBV28,many,CASSFPSQSNTGELFF,TGTGCCAGCAGTTTTCCGTCGCAGTCGAACACCGGGGAGCTGTTTTTT